The 31 T cell receptor beta chains given below trace back to one sample, sequenced in a study of CD4+ T cells in melanoma (dated 2022 in TCRdb). Library generation was performed with the immunoSEQ multiplex PCR assay. What TCRdb holds here is the immuneACCESS table cut down to in-frame rearrangements. Part of the clones is not present; checked against another copy, under half of the missing clones reflect an unresolved V gene, and the others are unexplained. Across this sample there are some 47,000 clones, with about 91% seen only once. The biggest ten clones account for roughly 10% of the sample. The material sequenced was peripheral blood. The receptors were gathered from a human donor with melanoma.

The chain combines TRBV6-5 with TRBJ1-2; TRBD1 matches 8 bases. CDR1 and CDR2 (germline): MNHEY, SVGAGI. The CDR3 runs to 14 residues. Trimming took 5 bases from V and 5 from J; bases not matched to a gene: 7. CDR3: CASSKDRVWYGYTF. As DNA, the CDR3 is TGTGCCAGCAGTAAGGACAGGGTCTGGTATGGCTACACCTTC.

This clone was recorded only once. The chain couples TRBV25-1 to TRBJ1-1; 7 nucleotides agree with TRBD1. This CDR3 region has 12 residues. V dropped 2 bases and J dropped 7; count of bases not matched to a gene: 1. Germline loops: CDR1 MGHDK, CDR2 SYGVNS. The CDR3 DNA reads TGTGCCAGCAGTGAAAGGGGGCGTGAAGCTTTCTTT. Translating it yields CASSERGREAFF.

This clone was observed once. The J gene is TRBJ1-1, the V gene TRBV6-5; 7 nucleotides agree with TRBD1. The CDR3 totals 14 residues. Germline loops: CDR1 MNHEY, CDR2 SVGAGI. The V gene end was trimmed by 8 bases and the J gene end by 4 bases; junction bases not matched to a gene: 10. The CDR3 sequence is CASEGQPGVTEAFF. CDR3 coding DNA: TGTGCCAGCGAGGGACAGCCTGGTGTCACTGAAGCTTTCTTT.

This clone was seen just once. V and J are TRBV4-1 and TRBJ1-5; no clear D gene. The ends were cut back, 4 bases at V and 0 bases at J, with 10 bases in the middle. Germline V lookup: CDR1 MGHRA, CDR2 YSYEKL. The CDR3 covers 15 residues. CDR3 nucleotides: TGCGCCAGCAGCCTCAGCTACGGTAGCAATCAGCCCCAGCATTTT. As protein: CASSLSYGSNQPQHF.

The V and J genes are TRBV5-1 and TRBJ1-4; perhaps TRBD1 as D (6 bases). Trimming removed 0 bases at V and 8 bases at J, with 17 bases between. Per the germline V gene, CDR1 is SGHRS and CDR2 is YFSETQ. The CDR3 contains 16 residues. The DNA of the CDR3 is TGCGCCAGCAGCTTGGGGGTATCGGGGGCGGGAGAAAAACTGTTTTTT. Amino acid sequence: CASSLGVSGAGEKLFF.

The gene calls are TRBV30 and TRBJ1-1; D is unresolved. The CDR3 is 11 amino acids. V lost 0 bases to trimming and J lost 7 bases, with 6 bases between them. Germline V gives CDR1 GTSNPN, CDR2 SVGIG (reference sequence). DNA for the CDR3: TGTGCCTGGAGTGTAATAAATGAAGCTTTCTTT. Residues: CAWSVINEAFF.

This clone was seen a single time. The chain employs TRBV7-2 and TRBJ1-3, with D unclear. This CDR3 contains 14 residues. Germline V CDR1 and CDR2: SGHTA, FQGNSA. The ends were cut back, 3 bases at V and 2 bases at J, with 8 bases in the middle. Here the CDR3 DNA reads TGTGCCAGCAGCTTTGATATGACTGGAAACACCATATATTTT. Its protein is CASSFDMTGNTIYF.

This chain links TRBV6-5 with TRBJ1-1, with a tentative D call TRBD1 (5 bases). V lost 2 bases and J 1 base, leaving 8 bases between the germline ends. The germline CDR1 and CDR2 sequences are MNHEY and SVGAGI. This CDR3 contains 14 residues. The CDR3 nucleotides read TGTGCCAGCAGTTACGGGGGATCGAACACTGAAGCTTTCTTT. It specifies CASSYGGSNTEAFF.

In this sample, this clone turned up once. The chain employs TRBV10-3 and TRBJ1-4; 9 bases are a match to TRBD1. V dropped 2 bases and J dropped 6; count of bases not matched to a gene: 7. CDR1 is ENHRY and CDR2 is SYGVKD in the germline V gene. The CDR3 runs to 16 residues. The CDR3 protein is CAISEPLTGGDEKLFF. CDR3 DNA: TGTGCCATCAGTGAGCCATTGACAGGGGGAGATGAAAAACTGTTTTTT.

This chain links TRBV19 with TRBJ1-1; D remains unclear. The CDR3 extends over 15 amino acids. Germline V CDR1 and CDR2: LNHDA, SQIVND (reference sequence). V lost 6 bases and J lost 1, with 15 bases in between. The CDR3, as DNA: TGTGCCAGTAGCTTGGGAGAAGCCGGGAACACTGAAGCTTTCTTT. Translating gives CASSLGEAGNTEAFF. Variable domain in full (rest from reference TRBV19 and TRBJ1-1): DGGITQSPKYLFRKEGQNVTLSCEQNLNHDAMYWYRQDPGQGLRLIYYSQIVNDFQKGDIAEGYSVSREKKESFPLTVTSAQKNPTAFYLCASSLGEAGNTEAFFGQGTRLTVV.

The chain has TRBV6-6 and TRBJ1-2, with D perhaps TRBD1 (5 bases). From germline, CDR1 is MNHNY and CDR2 SVGAGI (reference sequence). This CDR3 comprises 15 residues. Trimming took off 5 bases at V and 5 bases at J, with 18 bases between the two ends. This chain's CDR3 is CASSLAGTVIYGYTF. CDR3 coding DNA: TGTGCCAGCAGTCTAGCCGGGACGGTGATATATGGCTACACCTTC.

The count of this clone is one. The V gene is TRBV4-1, the J gene TRBJ1-6, with D unclear. Trimming cost V 2 bases and J 0 bases, with 11 bases left between them. Germline V gene data show CDR1 as MGHRA and CDR2 as YSYEKL. The length of the CDR3 is 17 residues. The CDR3 sequence: CASSQPTRSSYNSPLHF. The CDR3 DNA reads TGCGCCAGCAGCCAACCTACAAGGAGCTCCTATAATTCACCCCTCCACTTT.

The chain recombines TRBV6-4 with TRBJ2-2; a possible D gene is TRBD2 (6 bases). The CDR3 spans 16 residues. Per the germline V gene, CDR1 is MRHNA and CDR2 is SNTAGT. CDR3: CVPPWRDSLGTGELFF. Written as DNA, the CDR3 is TGTGTTCCCCCGTGGAGGGACTCCTTGGGCACCGGGGAGCTGTTTTTT.

V and J are TRBV6-6 and TRBJ2-5; D gene ambiguous. V was trimmed by 8 bases and J by 4 bases, leaving 11 bases between them. The CDR3 consists of 12 residues. Germline-derived CDR1 and CDR2 are MNHNY and SVGAGI (reference sequence). In DNA form, the CDR3 reads TGTGCCAGCTCGCTGTCTACAGAGACCCAGTACTTC. Translating gives CASSLSTETQYF.

In its sample, this clone was seen once. The chain carries TRBV28 and TRBJ1-4; the D is unclear. The V and J ends lost 6 bases and 12 bases respectively, with 11 bases between them. CDR1 is MDHEN and CDR2 is SYDVKM in the germline V gene. CDR3 size: 11 residues. The CDR3 protein is CASRGGPELFF. In DNA, the CDR3 is TGTGCCAGCAGGGGTGGTCCTGAACTGTTTTTT.

In regard to this clone: Other DNA variants within this sample encode the same CDR3. The chain employs TRBV5-1 and TRBJ2-7; D is unresolved. This CDR3 has 12 residues. The germline CDR1 and CDR2 sequences are SGHRS and YFSETQ. The V end lost 0 bases, the J end lost 3 bases, and 4 bases lay between the germline ends. In DNA, the CDR3 is TGCGCCAGCAGCTTGGATCGCTACGAGCAGTACTTC. Its protein is CASSLDRYEQYF. Full variable domain (remainder filled in from reference TRBV5-1 and TRBJ2-7): KAGVTQTPRYLIKTRGQQVTLSCSPISGHRSVSWYQQTPGQGLQFLFEYFSETQRNKGNFPGRFSGRQFSNSRSEMNVSTLELGDSALYLCASSLDRYEQYFGPGTRLTVT.

V is TRBV2 and J is TRBJ2-1, with D uncertain. V was pared by 8 bases and J by 0 bases, with 8 bases between. The CDR3 has 13 amino acids. Germline assignment: CDR1 SNHLY and CDR2 FYNNEI. The DNA of the CDR3 is TGTGCCAGCTGTTTGAGCTCCTACAATGAGCAGTTCTTC. It specifies CASCLSSYNEQFF.

V is TRBV10-3 and J is TRBJ1-3; D unresolved. Germline assignment: CDR1 ENHRY and CDR2 SYGVKD. There are 14 residues in the CDR3. V lost 4 bases and J lost 0, with 7 bases in between. The CDR3: CAISVAASGNTIYF. The CDR3 DNA follows: TGTGCCATCAGTGTGGCAGCCTCTGGAAACACCATATATTTT.

The V and J genes are TRBV29-1 and TRBJ2-1; 13 bases are a match to TRBD2. Germline trimming cut 6 bases from V and 12 bases from J; bases unmatched to any gene: 8. This CDR3 region has 13 residues. Germline loops: CDR1 SQVTM, CDR2 ANQGSEA. CDR3 loop: CSVALTSGGAQFF. The CDR3 bases are TGCAGCGTCGCCCTTACTAGCGGGGGGGCGCAGTTCTTC.

The chain has TRBV9 and TRBJ1-5, with D perhaps matching TRBD1 (5 bases). CDR3 size: 15 residues. Germline values: CDR1 SGDLS, CDR2 YYNGEE. V was shortened by 3 bases and J by 4 bases, with 14 bases between the two germline ends. The CDR3 bases are TGTGCCAGCAGCGATGGGGCAGCTACTAATCAGCCCCAGCATTTT. Protein product: CASSDGAATNQPQHF.

This clone showed up just once. The V and J genes are TRBV14 and TRBJ2-1, with 13 bases identical to TRBD2. Looked up from germline, CDR1 is SGHDN and CDR2 is FVKESK. The CDR3 totals 19 residues. V shed 3 bases and J 6 bases; nucleotides not matched to a gene: 14. The CDR3 sequence is CASSHRTSGGHSWGNEQFF. CDR3 nucleotides: TGTGCCAGCAGCCACCGGACTAGCGGGGGCCACTCGTGGGGCAATGAGCAGTTCTTC.

The chain recombines TRBV4-1 with TRBJ1-3, with unresolved D. Germline V lookup: CDR1 MGHRA, CDR2 YSYEKL. The CDR3 consists of 15 residues. V lost 0 bases to trimming and J lost 0 bases, with 6 bases between them. CDR3 in amino acids: CASSQEDISGNTIYF. The CDR3 region has the DNA TGCGCCAGCAGCCAAGAGGATATCTCTGGAAACACCATATATTTT.

This chain joins TRBV6-5 and TRBJ2-5; TRBD1 aligns across 7 bases. Trimming at V came to 6 bases and at J to 5 bases, leaving 6 bases not matched to a gene. The CDR3 has 13 amino acids. CDR1 is MNHEY and CDR2 is SVGAGI in the germline V gene. As DNA, the CDR3 is TGTGCCAGCAGAACAGGGGCGGCGGAGACCCAGTACTTC. Its translation: CASRTGAAETQYF.

There are a few counts of this clone. The chain combines TRBV7-9 with TRBJ1-1; no definite D call. V shed 5 bases and J shed 8 bases, with 15 bases lying between them. CDR3 size: 13 residues. Per the germline V gene, CDR1 is SEHNR and CDR2 is FQNEAQ (reference sequence). The CDR3 loop is CASSIGRMGEAFF. CDR3 bases: TGTGCCAGCAGCATCGGACGGATGGGGGAAGCTTTCTTT.

The chain has TRBV28 and TRBJ2-2; TRBD2 might be the D (5 bases). Trimming removed 6 bases at V and 4 bases at J, with 15 bases between. The CDR3 is 15 amino acids. The germline V gene has CDR1 MDHEN and CDR2 SYDVKM. The CDR3 DNA reads TGTGCCAGCAGCTCATTAGGGCGGGCCACCGGGGAGCTGTTTTTT. This codes for CASSSLGRATGELFF.

The rearrangement uses TRBV6-1 and TRBJ2-7; a possible D gene is TRBD1 (6 bases). Germline CDR1 and CDR2: MNHNS and SASEGT. The germline V and J ends were trimmed by 0 bases and 3 bases, with 12 bases remaining between them. The CDR3 runs 15 residues. The CDR3 spells CASSEAPGQFYEQYF. The CDR3 DNA reads as TGTGCCAGCAGTGAAGCGCCGGGACAATTCTACGAGCAGTACTTC.

J is TRBJ2-1 and V is TRBV5-1, with TRBD2 as a possible D gene (6 bases). The CDR3 spans 13 residues. Looked up from germline, CDR1 is SGHRS and CDR2 is YFSETQ. V lost 0 bases to trimming and J lost 7 bases, with 8 bases between them. CDR3 DNA sequence: TGCGCCAGCAGCTTGGTGGCGGGAAATGAGCAGTTCTTC. Translated: CASSLVAGNEQFF.

This chain joins TRBV4-1 and TRBJ2-3; possibly TRBD1 or TRBD2 for D (7 bases each). Germline-derived CDR1 and CDR2 are MGHRA and YSYEKL. The CDR3 sequence is 17 residues long. V was pared by 2 bases and J by 2 bases, with 17 bases between. The CDR3 protein is CASSQRMQGGNTDTQYF. The CDR3 DNA reads TGCGCCAGCAGCCAAAGGATGCAGGGGGGGAACACAGATACGCAGTATTTT.

This chain joins TRBV6-5 and TRBJ1-2; a possible D gene is TRBD1 (5 bases). The CDR3 runs 15 residues. With 5 bases removed from V and 8 bases from J, the gap between germline ends came to 21 bases. Per the germline V gene, CDR1 is MNHEY and CDR2 is SVGAGI. CDR3 DNA sequence: TGTGCCAGCAGTCTCGCCCTCGGGACTTTTTTCGGCTACACCTTC. Protein: CASSLALGTFFGYTF.

V and J are TRBV28 and TRBJ1-2; no reliable D call. V lost 3 bases and J 5 bases, leaving 10 bases between the germline ends. This CDR3 region has 13 residues. Germline lookup yields CDR1 MDHEN and CDR2 SYDVKM. This CDR3 reads CASSFGKSYGYTF. The DNA for the CDR3 is TGTGCCAGCAGTTTTGGCAAGTCTTATGGCTACACCTTC.

This chain uses TRBV15 with TRBJ1-4, with D perhaps matching TRBD1 (5 bases). V lost 5 bases to trimming and J lost 0 bases, with 16 bases between them. Per the germline V gene, CDR1 is LNHNV and CDR2 is YYDKDF (reference sequence). This CDR3 has 17 amino acids. DNA for the CDR3: TGTGCCACCAGCGGAACCAGACAGTTTGCAACTAATGAAAAACTGTTTTTT. Translation gives CATSGTRQFATNEKLFF.